These T cell receptor beta chains were read from a single sample in a study of OX40 agonist ivuxolimab in advanced cancers. Some clones are missing from TCRdb's copy, which holds only in-frame ones; the method was immunoSEQ multiplex PCR. The table lists 60,000 to 75,000 clones, 65% to 85% of them singletons, with around 27% in the top ten. The sample was CD4+ or CD8+ T cells sorted from blood, taken in a trial of the OX40 agonist ivuxolimab. All receptors derive from an adult with an advanced solid tumor such as melanoma, head and neck, liver or kidney cancer. Both conserved end residues are part of each CDR3. The D gene is left open where the match is weak. The listing skips clone size in some rows; elsewhere it reads once, few, many or a size class.

D gene	J gene	V gene	clone size	CDR3 DNA	CDR3 protein
.	TRBJ2-3	TRBV15	.	TGTGCCACCAGCAGAGAGTCGGGTAGCACAGATACGCAGTATTTT	CATSRESGSTDTQYF
.	TRBJ1-5	TRBV7-9	.	TGTGCCAGCAGCTTACACGGGAATCAGCCCCAGCATTTT	CASSLHGNQPQHF
.	TRBJ1-5	TRBV30	.	TGTGCCTGGGGTCGATATGGCAATCAGCCCCAGCATTTT	CAWGRYGNQPQHF
TRBD2	TRBJ2-1	TRBV19	.	TGTGCCAGTAGTACCCCGACTAGCGGGAAGTACAATGAGCAGTTCTTC	CASSTPTSGKYNEQFF
TRBD1	TRBJ2-7	TRBV29-1	.	TGCAGCGCCGGCGAGACAGGGGGCGGGTACGAGCAGTACTTC	CSAGETGGGYEQYF
.	TRBJ2-3	TRBV2	.	TGTGCCAGCAGTCTCCTTCAAGATACGCAGTATTTT	CASSLLQDTQYF
.	TRBJ2-7	TRBV6-5	.	TGTGCCAGCAGTTACAGAATCTACGAGCAGTACTTC	CASSYRIYEQYF
.	TRBJ2-5	TRBV5-4	once	TGTGCCAGCAGCTTGAAGGACGGCCTGCTTGAGCAGTACTTC	CASSLKDGLLEQYF
.	TRBJ1-2	TRBV15	.	TGTGCCACCAGCAGAGCAGGATCGGGCTCCGTGGGCGGCTACACCTTC	CATSRAGSGSVGGYTF
TRBD1	TRBJ1-3	TRBV2	.	TGTGCCACCACCGAGGGGACAGGTGGAAACACCATATATTTT	CATTEGTGGNTIYF
.	TRBJ1-1	TRBV5-1	.	TGCGCCAGCAGCTTGGTTGAGGGGAACACTGAAGCTTTCTTT	CASSLVEGNTEAFF
TRBD2	TRBJ2-7	TRBV2	.	TGTGCCAGCAGTCGGACTAGCGGGAGTGGGGGAAACGAGCAGTACTTC	CASSRTSGSGGNEQYF
TRBD1	TRBJ1-5	TRBV5-8	.	TGTGCCAGCAGAAATAGACAGGGTGCCCAGCATTTT	CASRNRQGAQHF
.	TRBJ2-1	TRBV5-1	.	TGCGCCAGCAGCCGAACCGAGCCCTCCTACAATGAGCAGTTCTTC	CASSRTEPSYNEQFF
.	TRBJ1-1	TRBV7-6	.	TGTGCCAGCAGCTTGGGTGGAGCAGGGTTCATCACTGAAGCTTTCTTT	CASSLGGAGFITEAFF
.	TRBJ1-6	TRBV7-2	.	TGTGCCAGCAGCTTAAAGTTCGGTGCCCCCTTTTTTTATAATTCACCCCTCCACTTT	CASSLKFGAPFFYNSPLHF
.	TRBJ2-5	TRBV27	.	TGTGCCAGCAGTTTGCTAGGTGGGATGGAGACCCAGTACTTC	CASSLLGGMETQYF
.	TRBJ2-3	TRBV4-3	.	TGCGCCAGCAGCCGCATGGGACAAGAGGTTCCAGATACGCAGTATTTT	CASSRMGQEVPDTQYF
.	TRBJ1-2	TRBV7-9	.	TGTGCCAGCAGCCCTTTCAGGGCCTCCCATGGCTACACCTTC	CASSPFRASHGYTF
TRBD1	TRBJ1-2	TRBV4-2	.	TGTGCCAGCAGCCCCAGACAGGGTAGTGGCTACACCTTC	CASSPRQGSGYTF
.	TRBJ1-1	TRBV19	.	TGTGCCAGTACCCCCTGGGGCGCTGGGGGAACTGAAGCTTTCTTT	CASTPWGAGGTEAFF
TRBD1	TRBJ1-5	TRBV20-1	.	TGCAGTGCCGCTACAGGGGAGCCCCAGCATTTT	CSAATGEPQHF